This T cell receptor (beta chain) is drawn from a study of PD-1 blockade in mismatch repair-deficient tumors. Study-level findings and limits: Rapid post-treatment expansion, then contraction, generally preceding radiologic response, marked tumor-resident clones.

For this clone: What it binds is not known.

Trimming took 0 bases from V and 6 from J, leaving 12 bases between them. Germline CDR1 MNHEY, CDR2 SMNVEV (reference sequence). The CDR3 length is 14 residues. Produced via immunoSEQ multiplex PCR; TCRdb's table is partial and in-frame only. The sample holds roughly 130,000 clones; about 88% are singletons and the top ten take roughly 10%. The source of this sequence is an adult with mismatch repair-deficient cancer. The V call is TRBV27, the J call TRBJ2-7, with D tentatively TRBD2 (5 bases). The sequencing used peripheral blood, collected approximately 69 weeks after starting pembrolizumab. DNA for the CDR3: TGTGCCAGCAGTTTATCGATGGAGGTTGCCGAGCAGTACTTC. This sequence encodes CASSLSMEVAEQYF.